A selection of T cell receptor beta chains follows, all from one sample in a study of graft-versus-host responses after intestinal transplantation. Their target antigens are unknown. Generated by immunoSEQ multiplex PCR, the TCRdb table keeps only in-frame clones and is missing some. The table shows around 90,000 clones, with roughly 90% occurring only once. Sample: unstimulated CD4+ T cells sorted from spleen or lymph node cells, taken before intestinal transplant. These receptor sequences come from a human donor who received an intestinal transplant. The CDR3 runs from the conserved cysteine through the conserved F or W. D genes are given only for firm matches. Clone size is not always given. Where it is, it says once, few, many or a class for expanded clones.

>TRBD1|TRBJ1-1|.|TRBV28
TGTGCCAGCAGTTTATTGTGGGACAGGCTTACCATGAACACTGAAGCTTTCTTT
CASSLLWDRLTMNTEAFF
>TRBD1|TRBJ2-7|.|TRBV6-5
TGTGCCAGCAGGGGACGGGACAGCAAGACCTACGAGCAGTACTTC
CASRGRDSKTYEQYF
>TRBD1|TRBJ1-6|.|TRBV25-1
TGTGCCAGCAGCCAAGGACAGGGGGCGAATTCACCCCTCCACTTT
CASSQGQGANSPLHF
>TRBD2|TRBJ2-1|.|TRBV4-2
TGTGCCAGCAGCCAAGCGCGGACTAGCGGGAGTGGATCCTACAATGAGCAGTTCTTC
CASSQARTSGSGSYNEQFF
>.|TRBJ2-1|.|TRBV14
TGTGCCAGCAGCCAAGTGGGGGCTAGACACAATGAGCAGTTCTTC
CASSQVGARHNEQFF
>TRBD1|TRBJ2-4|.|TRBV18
TGTGCCAGCTCACCGGGACAGGGGAAAAACATTCAGTACTTC
CASSPGQGKNIQYF
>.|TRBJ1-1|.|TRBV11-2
TGTGCCAGCAGCTCCGGAGGGAGGCAGACTGAAGCTTTCTTT
CASSSGGRQTEAFF
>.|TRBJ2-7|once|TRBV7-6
TGTGCCAGCAGCTTTACGGTAGGCTACGAGCAGTACTTC
CASSFTVGYEQYF
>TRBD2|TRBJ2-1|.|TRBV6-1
TGTGCCAGCAGTGTTGGGACTAGCTCCTACAATGAGCAGTTCTTC
CASSVGTSSYNEQFF
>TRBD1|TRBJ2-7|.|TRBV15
TGTGCCACCAGCATCTGGGGTAGGGACAGAGGCGAGCAGTACTTC
CATSIWGRDRGEQYF
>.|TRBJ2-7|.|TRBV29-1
TGCAGCGTGCGGCCTGATTCCTACGAGCAGTACTTC
CSVRPDSYEQYF
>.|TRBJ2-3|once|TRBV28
TGTGCCAGCAGTTTGGGAGTCCCCGGCACAGATACGCAGTATTTT
CASSLGVPGTDTQYF
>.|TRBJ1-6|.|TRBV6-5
TGTGCCAGCAGTGGGGGGGCGTCCTATAATTCACCCCTCCACTTT
CASSGGASYNSPLHF
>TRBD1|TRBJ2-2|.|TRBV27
TGTGCCAGCAGTCTACAGGGGATGAACACCGGGGAGCTGTTTTTT
CASSLQGMNTGELFF
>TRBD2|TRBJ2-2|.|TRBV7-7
TGTGCCAGCAGCTTATTAGCGGGAGGCGGAACAGGGGAGCTGTTTTTT
CASSLLAGGGTGELFF
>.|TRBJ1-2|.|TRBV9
TGTGCCAGCAGCGTAGGGCTGGGGTATGGCTACACCTTC
CASSVGLGYGYTF
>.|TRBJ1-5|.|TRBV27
TGTGCCAGCAGTTTATTACCAGGAAGCAATCAGCCCCAGCATTTT
CASSLLPGSNQPQHF
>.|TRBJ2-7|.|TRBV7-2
TGTGCCAGCAGCTTAGTGCTCGACCACGAGCAGTACTTC
CASSLVLDHEQYF
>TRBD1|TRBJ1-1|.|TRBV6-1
TGTGCCAGCAGTCAACAGGGACAGGGAATAGCTGAAGCTTTCTTT
CASSQQGQGIAEAFF
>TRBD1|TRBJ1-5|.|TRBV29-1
TGCAGCGTTTCCCCTGGACAGGGGGGTGTGGGCAATCAGCCCCAGCATTTT
CSVSPGQGGVGNQPQHF
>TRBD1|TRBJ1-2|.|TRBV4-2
TGTGCCAGCAGCCAAGGTTCGAGGGGACAGGACAACTATGGCTACACCTTC
CASSQGSRGQDNYGYTF
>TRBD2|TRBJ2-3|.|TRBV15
TGTGCCACCAGCAGAGACCGGGAGGCGGGAGGGCCCGATACAGATACGCAGTATTTT
CATSRDREAGGPDTDTQYF
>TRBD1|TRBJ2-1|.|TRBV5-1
TGCGCCAGCAGCTTGGTGCCTACAGGGGTCAACGGTGAGCAGTTCTTC
CASSLVPTGVNGEQFF
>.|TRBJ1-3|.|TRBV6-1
TGTGCCAGCAGCGCAACTTCTGGAAACACCATATATTTT
CASSATSGNTIYF
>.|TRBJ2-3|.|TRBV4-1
TGCGCCAGCAGCCAAGATCCCCCAGGAGTAGCGCACCGCACAGATACGCAGTATTTT
CASSQDPPGVAHRTDTQYF
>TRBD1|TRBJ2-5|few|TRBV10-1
TGCGCCAGCAGTGTAGGGCAGGGGGTCGGGGAGACCCAGTACTTC
CASSVGQGVGETQYF
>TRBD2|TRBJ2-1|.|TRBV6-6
TGTGCCAGCAGTTTAGCGGGAGCCCACAATGAGCAGTTCTTC
CASSLAGAHNEQFF
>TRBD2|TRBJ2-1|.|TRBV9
TGTGCCAGCAGCGTCCTAGCGGGAGGAGGTGAGCAGTTCTTC
CASSVLAGGGEQFF
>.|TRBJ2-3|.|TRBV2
TGTGCCAGAAGAGAACCAGTGGCAGATACGCAGTATTTT
CARREPVADTQYF
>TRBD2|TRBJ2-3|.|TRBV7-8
TGTGCCAGCAGCCCCCTAGCGGGAGTGAGGGCAGATACGCAGTATTTT
CASSPLAGVRADTQYF
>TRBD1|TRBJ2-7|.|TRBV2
TGTGCCAGCAGTAAAGACAGGGGTGGCTCCTACGAGCAGTACTTC
CASSKDRGGSYEQYF
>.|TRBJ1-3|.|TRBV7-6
TGTGCCAGCAGTCCTCGACAGGTCCTCTCTGGAAACACCATATATTTT
CASSPRQVLSGNTIYF
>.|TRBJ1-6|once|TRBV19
TGTGCCAGCAGTGATGGAGGCCTGGGGCATAATTCACCCCTCCACTTT
CASSDGGLGHNSPLHF
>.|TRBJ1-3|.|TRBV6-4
TGTGCCAGCAGTGCAGAGGCCAACTCTGGAAACACCATATATTTT
CASSAEANSGNTIYF
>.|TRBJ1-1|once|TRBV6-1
TGTGCCAGCAGTGAACCGAGAGGGAGGGAGGGAGCTTTCTTT
CASSEPRGREGAFF
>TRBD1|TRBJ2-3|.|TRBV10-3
TGTGCCATCCCAGGCCTACAGGGGCCCTCTAGGAGCACAGATACGCAGTATTTT
CAIPGLQGPSRSTDTQYF